The entry below describes one TCR beta chain. The antigen remains unidentified. The source of the sample is a study of T cells in Graves' hyperthyroidism and ophthalmopathy. The V and J ends lost 3 bases and 4 bases respectively, with 12 bases between them. The germline CDR1 and CDR2 sequences are LNHDA and SQIVND (reference sequence). This CDR3 has 14 amino acids. Whole-study results and caveats: By a 13 V-J model, ophthalmopathy was set apart from stable hyperthyroidism.

TCR beta CDR3 regions were amplified from RNA transcripts. With the HTBI primer set, the TCR CDR3 went through a first round of RT-PCR. MiXCR, run by TCRdb on the multiplex PCR reads, gives a single entry per CDR3 protein. The table shows fewer than 55,000 distinct CDR3 sequences, with approximately 50% occurring only once. Sequenced input: peripheral blood or thyroid tissue (not recorded which). This rearrangement joins TRBV19 to TRBJ1-2, with D tentatively TRBD1 (5 bases). This sequence was found in a man aged 18-30 years with Graves' hyperthyroidism. The CDR3 loop reads CASSMGETSYGYTF. DNA for the CDR3: TGTGCCAGTAGTATGGGGGAGACGAGCTATGGCTACACCTTC.